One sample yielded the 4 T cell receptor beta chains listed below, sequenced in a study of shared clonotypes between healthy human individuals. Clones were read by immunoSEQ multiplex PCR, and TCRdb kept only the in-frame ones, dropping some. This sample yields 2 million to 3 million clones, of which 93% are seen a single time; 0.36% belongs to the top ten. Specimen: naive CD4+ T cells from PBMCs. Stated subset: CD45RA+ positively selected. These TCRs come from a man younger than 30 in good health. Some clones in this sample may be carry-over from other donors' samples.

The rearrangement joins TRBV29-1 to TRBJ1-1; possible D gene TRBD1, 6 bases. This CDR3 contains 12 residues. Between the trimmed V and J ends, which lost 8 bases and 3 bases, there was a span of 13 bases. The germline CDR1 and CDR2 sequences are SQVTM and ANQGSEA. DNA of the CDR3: TGCAGCTCAAACAGGGTTGACACTGAAGCTTTCTTT. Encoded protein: CSSNRVDTEAFF.

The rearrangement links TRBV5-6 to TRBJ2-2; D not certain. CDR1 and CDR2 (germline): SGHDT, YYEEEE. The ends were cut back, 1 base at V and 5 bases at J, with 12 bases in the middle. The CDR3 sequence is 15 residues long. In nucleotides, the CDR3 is TGTGCCAGCAGCTTGTCCCTTATCCCTACCGGGGAGCTGTTTTTT. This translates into CASSLSLIPTGELFF.

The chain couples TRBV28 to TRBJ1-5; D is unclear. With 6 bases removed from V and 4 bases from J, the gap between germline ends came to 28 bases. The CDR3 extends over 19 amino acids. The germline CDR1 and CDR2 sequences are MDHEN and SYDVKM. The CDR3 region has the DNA TGTGCCAGCAGCTTTCGTTTTCGAACAGCCACCTTACGGAATCAGCCCCAGCATTTT. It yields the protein CASSFRFRTATLRNQPQHF.

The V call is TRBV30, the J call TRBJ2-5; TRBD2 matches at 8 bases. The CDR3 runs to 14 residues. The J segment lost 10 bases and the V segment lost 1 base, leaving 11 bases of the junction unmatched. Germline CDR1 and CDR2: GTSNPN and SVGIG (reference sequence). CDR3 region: CAWSAARPSGSQYF. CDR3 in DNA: TGTGCCTGGAGTGCAGCTAGGCCCAGCGGGAGCCAGTACTTC.